These 32 T cell receptor beta chains were sequenced from one sample in a study of regulatory T cells in long-lasting Graves disease. HTBI primers from iRepertoire and Arm-PCR of CDR3 regions yielded the TCR beta libraries. TCRdb re-called the multiplex PCR reads through MiXCR, storing one row per CDR3 protein. In the table there are 400,000 or so distinct CDR3 sequences, roughly a quarter of which are singletons. This sample's time point: persistent/refractory GD, antithyroid drugs over 5 years with positive TRAb. After RNA was extracted from PBMCs, the TCR library was made from it. Here the sequenced sample was peripheral blood mononuclear cells (PBMCs), taken when the disease was refractory, from a patient treated with antithyroid drugs. Receptors were obtained from a female donor with Graves disease.

A few counts support this clonotype. The chain couples TRBV6-1 to TRBJ2-2; the D is unclear. The V gene lost 0 bases and the J gene lost 4 bases, with 9 bases spanning the gap. The CDR3 covers 15 residues. Germline-derived CDR1 and CDR2 are MNHNS and SASEGT. The CDR3 bases are TGTGCCAGCAGTGAAGCGTCGTACGGCACCGGGGAGCTGTTTTTT. It specifies CASSEASYGTGELFF.

This clonotype was found a few times. The genes are TRBV7-2 and TRBJ2-5, with a possible D match to TRBD2 (6 bases). Trimming shortened V by 1 base and J by 2 bases, and 11 bases separated the two germline ends. There are 15 residues in the CDR3. CDR1 is SGHTA, CDR2 FQGNSA, per germline. DNA for the CDR3: TGTGCCAGCAGCTTAGGAGGCGGGATTCAAGAGACCCAGTACTTC. Translating it yields CASSLGGGIQETQYF.

This clonotype was seen at least ten times. This chain joins TRBV2 and TRBJ2-5; TRBD2 aligns across 10 bases. The germline V gene has CDR1 SNHLY and CDR2 FYNNEI. The J segment lost 0 bases and the V segment lost 9 bases, leaving 4 bases of the junction unmatched. The CDR3 runs 14 residues. The CDR3 sequence: CASNSGRYQETQYF. CDR3 sequence (DNA): TGTGCCAGTAATAGCGGGAGGTACCAAGAGACCCAGTACTTC.

The J gene is TRBJ2-7, the V gene TRBV3-1, with D hard to call. The germline CDR1 and CDR2 sequences are LGHDT and YNNKEL (reference sequence). V lost 9 bases, J lost 6 bases, and 24 bases lay in between. This CDR3 spans 15 amino acids. CDR3 nucleotides: TGTGCCAGAAATACGTGTAGGTCGGCCCCCTCCGAGCAGTACTTC. Its translation: CARNTCRSAPSEQYF.

This chain links TRBV20-1 with TRBJ1-1, with D possibly matching TRBD1 (5 bases). The germline V gene encodes CDR1 DFQATT and CDR2 SNEGSKA (reference sequence). Trimming shortened V by 7 bases and J by 1 base, and 10 bases separated the two germline ends. This CDR3 is built from 12 residues. The chain's CDR3 is CSVRQRNTEAFF. In DNA form, the CDR3 reads TGCAGTGTCCGACAGAGGAACACTGAAGCTTTCTTT.

This clonotype was recorded at least ten times. The chain is built from TRBV6-2 or TRBV6-3 and TRBJ2-7; weak D call: TRBD1 (6 bases). The CDR3 is 15 amino acids. CDR1 is MNHEY, CDR2 SVGEGT, per germline. V lost 2 bases to trimming and J lost 4 bases, with 15 bases between them. The CDR3 region has the DNA TGTGCCAGCAGTTACGGGGGCACGCGGAGGTACGAGCAGTACTTC. Encoded protein: CASSYGGTRRYEQYF.

In this sample, this clonotype turned up a few times. CDR3: CASSITGGYSNQPQHF. CDR3 DNA sequence: TGTGCCAGTAGTATCACAGGGGGCTATAGCAATCAGCCCCAGCATTTT. The chain uses TRBV19 and TRBJ1-5, with 9 bases lining up with TRBD1. V shed 3 bases, J shed 0 bases, and the junction held 3 bases outside the gene matches. The CDR3 consists of 16 residues. Germline V gives CDR1 LNHDA, CDR2 SQIVND (reference sequence).

With respect to this clonotype: A much larger clonotype is one base distant, so this may be a read error. This sequence joins TRBV5-1 and TRBJ2-7; 13 bases fit TRBD2. Looked up from germline, CDR1 is SGHRS and CDR2 is YFSETQ. The CDR3 is 15 amino acids. Trimming at V came to 9 bases and at J to 5 bases, leaving 11 bases not matched to a gene. In DNA, the CDR3 is TGCGCCAACCGAATCGGACTAGCGGGAGTCAACGAGCAGTACTTC. It is translated as CANRIGLAGVNEQYF.

This clonotype has just a few counts. The chain joins TRBV19 to TRBJ2-5; TRBD2 might be the D (6 bases). The V gene's germline CDR1 is LNHDA and CDR2 SQIVND (reference sequence). The CDR3 consists of 14 residues. The germline V and J ends were trimmed by 5 bases and 6 bases, with 16 bases remaining between them. CDR3 loop: CASSERATRQTQYF. The CDR3 DNA reads TGTGCCAGTAGTGAGCGTGCGACTAGACAGACCCAGTACTTC. The full variable domain, completed using reference TRBV19 and TRBJ2-5, is DGGITQSPKYLFRKEGQNVTLSCEQNLNHDAMYWYRQDPGQGLRLIYYSQIVNDFQKGDIAEGYSVSREKKESFPLTVTSAQKNPTAFYLCASSERATRQTQYFGPGTRLLVL.

Worth noting for this clonotype: This may arise from a read error, as a much more abundant clone is one base away. The genes are TRBV12-3 or TRBV12-4 and TRBJ2-7; unclear D gene. The CDR3 length is 15 residues. The ends were cut back, 3 bases at V and 7 bases at J, with 19 bases in the middle. The DNA for the CDR3 is TGTGCCAGCAGTTTCGGTGGAAAAAACTACAATGAGCAGTACTTC. This gives the protein CASSFGGKNYNEQYF.

This clonotype was counted only a few times. The J gene is TRBJ1-3, the V gene TRBV7-9; no clear D. CDR1 and CDR2 (germline): SEHNR, FQNEAQ (reference sequence). V was pared by 4 bases and J by 2 bases, with 12 bases between. This CDR3 has 15 amino acids. CDR3 sequence (DNA): TGTGCCAGCAGCTCCGGGCGGGGTGCTGGAAACACCATATATTTT. Amino acids: CASSSGRGAGNTIYF.

This clonotype was recorded many times. This chain connects TRBV28 to TRBJ1-4; D uncertain. CDR3 length equals 15 residues. V dropped 3 bases and J dropped 8 bases, with 16 bases sitting between them. Per germline, CDR1 MDHEN and CDR2 SYDVKM. This CDR3 reads CASSFRRPKEEKLFF. Here the CDR3 DNA reads TGTGCCAGCAGTTTTAGAAGGCCCAAAGAGGAAAAACTGTTTTTT.

This sequence joins TRBV6-2 or TRBV6-3 and TRBJ1-3; D is uncertain. The CDR3 covers 15 residues. The V gene's germline CDR1 is MNHEY and CDR2 SVGEGT. V was pared by 2 bases and J by 0 bases, with 8 bases between. CDR3 in amino acids: CASSYKFSSGNTIYF. The CDR3, as DNA: TGTGCCAGCAGTTACAAGTTCAGCTCTGGAAACACCATATATTTT.

This clonotype was picked up many times. The V call is TRBV12-3 or TRBV12-4, the J call TRBJ1-4; perhaps TRBD1 as D (5 bases). Trimming left V 2 bases short and J 8 bases short, with 6 bases between. The CDR3 is 12 amino acids. CDR3 DNA sequence: TGTGCCAGCAGTTTACAGGGCGAAAAACTGTTTTTT. Translating gives CASSLQGEKLFF.

This clonotype was detected only a few times. The chain employs TRBV15 and TRBJ2-4; D is unclear. Looked up from germline, CDR1 is LNHNV and CDR2 is YYDKDF (reference sequence). The V and J ends lost 1 base and 3 bases respectively, with 16 bases between them. The length of the CDR3 is 17 residues. The CDR3 sequence is CATSRGSPIFGKNIQYF. CDR3 nucleotide sequence: TGTGCCACCAGCAGAGGGTCCCCCATTTTTGGCAAAAACATTCAGTACTTC.

This clonotype was found many times. This chain connects TRBV12-3 or TRBV12-4 to TRBJ2-7, with D perhaps TRBD2 (5 bases). The CDR3 totals 12 residues. V shed 3 bases and J shed 6 bases, with 9 bases lying between them. CDR3 in amino acids: CASSFAGGEQYF. For the CDR3, the DNA is TGTGCCAGCAGTTTCGCGGGTGGCGAGCAGTACTTC.

This clonotype was counted only a few times. The V and J genes are TRBV3-1 and TRBJ1-2, with no clear D. With 0 bases removed from V and 0 bases from J, the gap between germline ends came to 14 bases. Germline V lookup: CDR1 LGHDT, CDR2 YNNKEL (reference sequence). The CDR3 is 17 residues long. The CDR3 sequence is CASSQDRRQFSNYGYTF. CDR3 coding DNA: TGTGCCAGCAGCCAAGATAGGCGGCAGTTCTCTAACTATGGCTACACCTTC.

This clonotype was observed a few times. The chain combines TRBV9 with TRBJ2-5, with TRBD2 matching over 12 bases. Germline CDR1 reads SGDLS; CDR2 reads YYNGEE. This CDR3 has 16 residues. The V segment lost 4 bases and the J segment 0 bases; nucleotides outside the gene matches: 4. As DNA, the CDR3 is TGTGCCAGCAGCCCCGGGACTAGCGGGTACCAAGAGACCCAGTACTTC. Its protein is CASSPGTSGYQETQYF.

The V and J genes are TRBV29-1 and TRBJ2-5; 8 bases are shared with TRBD1. With 6 bases clipped from V and 5 bases from J, the junction kept 8 bases outside the gene matches. This CDR3 has 13 amino acids. The V gene's germline CDR1 is SQVTM and CDR2 ANQGSEA. CDR3 in DNA: TGCAGCGTCGACAGGGGTTCGTGGGAGACCCAGTACTTC. This encodes CSVDRGSWETQYF.

A few counts support this clonotype. V gene TRBV7-9 combines with J gene TRBJ1-4, with 8 bases identical to TRBD1. Trimming took 3 bases from V and 3 from J; bases not matched to a gene: 15. Per germline, CDR1 SEHNR and CDR2 FQNEAQ (reference sequence). The CDR3 loop spans 19 amino acids. CDR3 sequence reads: CASSFRQGISGLANEKLFF. CDR3 coding DNA: TGTGCCAGCAGCTTCCGACAGGGGATATCGGGGTTGGCTAATGAAAAACTGTTTTTT. Full variable domain (rest looked up from reference TRBV7-9 and TRBJ1-4): DTGVSQNPRHKITKRGQNVTFRCDPISEHNRLYWYRQTLGQGPEFLTYFQNEAQLEKSRLLSDRFSAERPKGSFSTLEIQRTEQGDSAMYLCASSFRQGISGLANEKLFFGSGTQLSVL.

V is TRBV7-9 and J is TRBJ2-2; 13 bases are a match to TRBD2. The CDR3 length is 18 residues. The germline gives CDR1 SEHNR, CDR2 FQNEAQ (reference sequence). V was clipped by 4 bases and J by 1 base; unmatched bases: 6. This chain's CDR3 is CASSSPLAGGLNTGELFF. CDR3 coding DNA: TGTGCCAGCAGCTCCCCACTAGCGGGAGGGCTGAACACCGGGGAGCTGTTTTTT.

The rearrangement uses TRBV12-3 or TRBV12-4 and TRBJ1-4; 7 bases agree with TRBD1. The CDR3 length is 14 residues. Trimming at V came to 3 bases and at J to 8 bases, leaving 6 bases not matched to a gene. CDR3 sequence: CASSFGQVGEKLFF. The CDR3 DNA reads TGTGCCAGCAGTTTTGGACAGGTGGGGGAAAAACTGTTTTTT.

V usage is TRBV15 and J usage is TRBJ2-5, with D perhaps TRBD1 (5 bases). The CDR3 extends over 15 amino acids. The germline V gene encodes CDR1 LNHNV and CDR2 YYDKDF (reference sequence). V was trimmed by 6 bases and J by 1 base, leaving 15 bases between them. In DNA form, the CDR3 reads TGTGCCACCAGTCCGCGACGGCAGGGCCAAGAGACCCAGTACTTC. It translates to CATSPRRQGQETQYF.

V gene TRBV29-1 combines with J gene TRBJ2-7; the D call may be TRBD1 or TRBD2 (6 bases each). Per the germline V gene, CDR1 is SQVTM and CDR2 is ANQGSEA. This CDR3 is built from 17 residues. Deletions cut 5 bases from V and 2 bases from J, with 25 bases between. Written as DNA, the CDR3 is TGCAGCGTTCAATTTTCAGAGGGGGACCGGGGGACCTACGAGCAGTACTTC. This encodes CSVQFSEGDRGTYEQYF.

This clonotype was counted at least ten times. This rearrangement joins TRBV2 to TRBJ2-7; either TRBD1 or TRBD2 may supply D (6 bases each). V gave up 3 bases and J gave up 1 base, with 16 bases separating them. Germline V gives CDR1 SNHLY, CDR2 FYNNEI. The CDR3 length is 16 residues. CDR3 coding DNA: TGTGCCAGCAGTGACGGGACATGGGGGGCTTCCTACGAGCAGTACTTC. It yields the protein CASSDGTWGASYEQYF.

This clonotype has only a few counts. This chain connects TRBV20-1 to TRBJ2-7; TRBD2 matches at 7 bases. Per germline, CDR1 DFQATT and CDR2 SNEGSKA (reference sequence). The CDR3 has 14 amino acids. V lost 1 base to trimming and J lost 4 bases; unmatched junction nucleotides: 7. This chain's CDR3 is CSARGTSSVYEQYF. The CDR3 DNA sequence: TGCAGTGCTAGAGGGACTAGTAGCGTGTACGAGCAGTACTTC.

This clonotype was picked up a small number of times. At one of its ends the junction is not consistent with the germline gene, which may arise from a read error. The J gene is TRBJ1-1, the V gene TRBV5-1, with D perhaps TRBD1 (5 bases). The CDR3 sequence is 14 residues long. Germline CDR1 and CDR2: SGHRS and YFSETQ. Written as DNA, the CDR3 is TGCGCCAGCAGCTTGAAGGGGCCGAACACTGGAGCTTTCTTT. Translating it yields CASSLKGPNTGAFF. Complete variable domain (other parts from reference TRBV5-1 and TRBJ1-1): KAGVTQTPRYLIKTRGQQVTLSCSPISGHRSVSWYQQTPGQGLQFLFEYFSETQRNKGNFPGRFSGRQFSNSRSEMNVSTLELGDSALYLCASSLKGPNTGAFFGQGTRLTVV.

The chain is built from TRBV19 and TRBJ2-7, with D perhaps TRBD2 (5 bases). Germline loops: CDR1 LNHDA, CDR2 SQIVND (reference sequence). The CDR3 runs 13 residues. Trimming stripped 10 bases from V and 2 bases from J, with 15 bases between. CDR3 bases: TGTGCCACTAGGGAGAGCCCAGCCTACGAGCAGTACTTC. Protein sequence: CATRESPAYEQYF.

This clonotype was detected only a few times. V is TRBV3-1 and J is TRBJ2-2; 7 nucleotides match TRBD2. Trimming removed 4 bases from V and 6 bases from J; junction bases left unmatched: 17. CDR3 length: 18 residues. Per germline, CDR1 LGHDT and CDR2 YNNKEL (reference sequence). The CDR3 is CASSPEQKGGPLPGELFF. In nucleotides, the CDR3 is TGTGCCAGCAGCCCCGAGCAGAAGGGAGGGCCCCTTCCCGGGGAGCTGTTTTTT.

At least ten counts were recorded for this clonotype. The rearrangement uses TRBV6-5 and TRBJ2-5; the match to TRBD2 covers 8 bases. V lost 2 bases and J lost 3; bases outside the gene matches: 5. The CDR3 has 15 amino acids. Germline CDR1 is MNHEY and CDR2 is SVGAGI. The CDR3: CASSYDGGRKETQYF. DNA for the CDR3: TGTGCCAGCAGTTACGACGGCGGGAGGAAAGAGACCCAGTACTTC.

This clonotype was found a few times. The chain carries TRBV6-1 and TRBJ1-1, with a tentative D call TRBD1 (6 bases). The V end lost 5 bases, the J end lost 9 bases, and 16 bases lay between the germline ends. Looked up from germline, CDR1 is MNHNS and CDR2 is SASEGT. CDR3 length equals 13 residues. The CDR3 here is CASSLTLQGKAFF. The CDR3, as DNA: TGTGCCAGCAGTCTAACCCTACAGGGAAAAGCTTTCTTT.

Many counts were recorded for this clonotype. The chain is built from TRBV29-1 and TRBJ2-5; the D is unclear. The CDR3 totals 12 residues. The germline V gene encodes CDR1 SQVTM and CDR2 ANQGSEA. Trimming removed 6 bases from V and 6 bases from J, with 14 bases in between. The DNA of the CDR3 is TGCAGCGTGGTGACCGAGACCAAGACCCAGTACTTC. Its translation is CSVVTETKTQYF.